The clone carrying this TCR beta chain was counted only a few times. As yet, its antigen is unknown. A mixed TRB-A/B primer pool amplified rearranged TRB by multiplex touch-down PCR. One entry per CDR3 protein, called by TCRdb with MiXCR from the multiplex PCR reads. Among approximately 6,100 distinct CDR3 sequences listed, around 41% were seen once. The template was genomic DNA from peripheral blood, not RNA. The data were taken from a study of T cell repertoires in aging, cancer and after chemotherapy. General observations from the study: Untreated cancer patients had significantly lower blood TCR diversity than age-matched healthy donors. In each cancer cohort, median generation probability increased across chemotherapy, suggesting thymic output rebounded.

This CDR3 spans 17 amino acids. Per the germline V gene, CDR1 is MNHEY and CDR2 is SMNVEV (reference sequence). The ends were cut back, 4 bases at V and 2 bases at J, with 19 bases in the middle. The sequence came from a human donor in good health. The chain couples TRBV27 to TRBJ2-3; D is unclear. Input material: blood. This CDR3 is CASSSPLFGFNTDTQYF. The DNA for the CDR3 is TGTGCCAGCAGTTCCCCCTTGTTCGGATTTAACACAGATACGCAGTATTTT.